Shown below are 7 T cell receptor beta chains from a single sample sequenced in a study of T cell repertoires in cytomegalovirus infection. Their antigens are not known. TCRdb itself ran the reads through MiXCR, one entry per CDR3 protein. The sample shows approximately 910,000 distinct CDR3 sequences, about a third of them seen only once. The sequencing used cultured CD8+ T cells from PBMCs, collected from culture after CMV antigen stimulation. Receptors were obtained from a human donor in good health (CMV status not recorded). Some clones in this sample may be carry-over from other donors' samples.

V and J are TRBV4-1 and TRBJ2-7, with D perhaps matching TRBD2 (5 bases). Germline V gene data show CDR1 as MGHRA and CDR2 as YSYEKL. The CDR3 runs 15 residues. V was cut by 4 bases and J by 2 bases, with 15 bases left in between. This CDR3 reads CASSPKLGATYEQYF. The CDR3 bases are TGCGCCAGCAGCCCGAAGTTGGGAGCCACCTACGAGCAGTACTTC.

As concerns this clonotype: Compared with germline, one end of the junction differs, possibly owing to a read error. V is TRBV4-1 and J is TRBJ2-2; D perhaps matches TRBD2 (6 bases). The CDR3 covers 18 residues. CDR1 is MGHRA, CDR2 YSYEKL, per germline. The CDR3: CASSQERVLALNTGELFF. In DNA form, the CDR3 reads TGTGCCAGCAGCCAAGAAAGGGTCCTAGCGTTGAACACCGGGGAGCTGTTTTTT.

Turning to this clonotype: A read error may explain this, as a much larger clone is one base away. The chain is built from TRBV7-2 and TRBJ2-7, with TRBD1 identical over 10 bases. After removal of 9 bases from V and 5 bases from J, the junction contained 10 bases not matched to a gene. This CDR3 has 14 residues. CDR1 is SGHTA and CDR2 is FQGNSA in the germline V gene. In DNA, the CDR3 is TGTGCCAGGACCCCGGGGACAGGGGCCCACGAGCAGTACTTC. Encoded protein: CARTPGTGAHEQYF.

With respect to this clonotype: One base away lies a much larger clone, so this may be a sequencing read error. The rearrangement links TRBV7-9 to TRBJ2-3, with D perhaps being TRBD1 or TRBD2 (5 bases each). CDR3 length: 15 amino acids. Germline V CDR1 and CDR2: SEHNR, FQNEAQ (reference sequence). The CDR3 coding sequence is TGTGCCTGCAGCCCGAGGGACGGACACACAGATACGCAGTATTTT. The encoded protein is CACSPRDGHTDTQYF.

Concerning this clonotype: One end of the junction fails to match germline, which may point to a read error. The J gene is TRBJ2-7, the V gene TRBV20-1; the match to TRBD1 covers 7 bases. The V gene's germline CDR1 is DFQATT and CDR2 SNEGSKA (reference sequence). The CDR3 runs 13 residues. The CDR3 loop is CSVIQGTPYEQHF. DNA for the CDR3: TGCAGTGTTATACAGGGGACCCCCTACGAGCAGCACTTC.

V usage is TRBV4-1 and J usage is TRBJ1-1, with D hard to call. Trimming removed 1 base from V and 8 bases from J, with 11 bases in between. The CDR3 spans 13 residues. The germline V gene has CDR1 MGHRA and CDR2 YSYEKL. The CDR3 coding sequence is TGCGCCAGCAGCCAAGTCCTCTGGGAGGAAGCTTTCTTT. It is translated as CASSQVLWEEAFF.

The table lists this clonotype with a few counts. This chain links TRBV4-1 with TRBJ2-1; 9 bases match TRBD2. Germline CDR1 and CDR2: MGHRA and YSYEKL. This CDR3 has 15 amino acids. V trimming: 4 bases; J trimming: 2 bases; junction bases outside the gene matches: 3. The CDR3 nucleotides read TGCGCCAGCAGCCCTAGCGGGGCCGCCTACAATGAGCAGTTCTTC. Translating it yields CASSPSGAAYNEQFF.